These 19 T cell receptor beta chains were sequenced from one sample in a study of T cells in Graves' hyperthyroidism and ophthalmopathy. RNA transcripts served as the template for amplifying TCR beta CDR3 regions. First-round RT-PCR with HTBI primers amplified the TCR CDR3 region. A single record per CDR3 protein comes from TCRdb applying MiXCR to the multiplex PCR reads. The sample lists hundreds of thousands of distinct CDR3 sequences; 11% to 15% were seen once. The sample was blood. Receptors originate from a man between 50 and 59 years old with Graves' ophthalmopathy.

In its sample, this clonotype was seen once. This chain connects TRBV9 to TRBJ2-7, with a tentative D call TRBD2 (6 bases). With 3 bases removed from V and 1 base from J, the gap between germline ends came to 11 bases. In germline, CDR1 is SGDLS, CDR2 YYNGEE. The CDR3 consists of 14 residues. The CDR3 coding sequence is TGTGCCAGCAGCGCGGGAGAGTATTCCTACGAGCAGTACTTC. This translates into CASSAGEYSYEQYF. The entire variable domain, with the rest obtained from reference TRBV9 and TRBJ2-7, is as follows: DSGVTQTPKHLITATGQRVTLRCSPRSGDLSVYWYQQSLDQGLQFLIQYYNGEERAKGNILERFSAQQFPDLHSELNLSSLELGDSALYFCASSAGEYSYEQYFGPGTRLTVT.

This clonotype was detected many times. This chain connects TRBV27 to TRBJ2-3; D is undetermined. Trimming took 6 bases from V and 0 from J, leaving 10 bases between them. CDR3 size: 14 residues. In germline, CDR1 is MNHEY, CDR2 SMNVEV (reference sequence). This chain's CDR3 is CASSPLQSTDTQYF. The CDR3 DNA follows: TGTGCCAGCAGCCCGCTACAGAGCACAGATACGCAGTATTTT.

V and J are TRBV28 and TRBJ2-1; D assignment may be TRBD1 or TRBD2 (6 bases each). Germline V lookup: CDR1 MDHEN, CDR2 SYDVKM. V lost 2 bases to trimming and J lost 5 bases, with 10 bases between them. This CDR3 contains 14 residues. The CDR3 DNA is TGTGCCAGCAGTTTACGGGGGCCTAACAATGAGCAGTTCTTC. It specifies CASSLRGPNNEQFF.

This clonotype came up many times. The chain has TRBV20-1 and TRBJ2-1; the match to TRBD1 covers 7 bases. V shed 6 bases, J shed 5 bases, and the junction held 1 base outside the gene matches. The CDR3 has 11 amino acids. CDR1 and CDR2 from the germline V gene are DFQATT and SNEGSKA (reference sequence). The CDR3 here is CSAGTDNEQFF. CDR3 nucleotide sequence: TGCAGTGCGGGGACAGACAATGAGCAGTTCTTC.

Turning to this clonotype: Since a much larger clone is just one base distant, this may be a read error. This chain links TRBV11-2 with TRBJ2-1; 11 bases align to TRBD1. Germline assignment: CDR1 SGHAT and CDR2 FQNNGV. The CDR3 extends over 15 amino acids. The ends lost 6 bases at V and 10 bases at J; junction bases unmatched: 11. This CDR3 is CASRRGTGGTEEQFF. CDR3 sequence (DNA): TGTGCCAGCAGGCGTGGGACAGGGGGGACGGAAGAGCAGTTCTTC.

This clonotype was seen ten or more times. The chain recombines TRBV6-1 with TRBJ2-7; TRBD2 aligns across 8 bases. The CDR3 covers 14 residues. Trimming cost V 6 bases and J 2 bases; bases outside gene matches: 6. Germline-derived CDR1 and CDR2 are MNHNS and SASEGT. CDR3 sequence reads: CASSSGSPTYEQYF. The CDR3, as DNA: TGTGCCAGCAGCAGCGGGAGCCCAACCTACGAGCAGTACTTC.

The chain uses TRBV6-2 or TRBV6-3 and TRBJ2-7, with 7 bases lining up with TRBD1. The V segment lost 6 bases and the J segment 5 bases; nucleotides outside the gene matches: 10. The CDR3 spans 14 residues. CDR1 is MNHEY and CDR2 is SVGEGT in the germline V gene. The CDR3 DNA reads TGTGCCAGCAGACCCGAGACAGGGAGCGACGAGCAGTACTTC. Translated: CASRPETGSDEQYF.

This clonotype was seen repeatedly, ten times or more. The chain recombines TRBV20-1 with TRBJ2-3; D gene ambiguous. The length of the CDR3 is 10 residues. The V end was cut by 7 bases, the J end by 0 bases, with 2 bases between. Per germline, CDR1 DFQATT and CDR2 SNEGSKA (reference sequence). The chain's CDR3 is CSGSTDTQYF. CDR3 nucleotide sequence: TGCAGTGGGAGCACAGATACGCAGTATTTT.

This clonotype was counted only a few times. The chain couples TRBV19 to TRBJ2-7, with 7 bases fitting TRBD1. Germline V CDR1 and CDR2: LNHDA, SQIVND (reference sequence). This CDR3 is 17 amino acids long. The junction had 11 bases not matched to a gene; V was cut back by 0 bases and J by 3 bases. The CDR3: CASSIDLSRGPYYEQYF. The CDR3 bases are TGTGCCAGTAGTATAGATCTTTCGAGGGGGCCATACTACGAGCAGTACTTC.

To note about this clonotype: A single base separates this from a much larger clone, so it may be a read error. The genes are TRBV11-2 and TRBJ2-5, with a weak D call TRBD2 (6 bases). CDR3 size: 13 residues. Germline CDR1 SGHAT, CDR2 FQNNGV. The CDR3 DNA sequence: TGTGCCAGCACTTGGAGGGGCCAAGAGACCCAGTGCTTC. Translating it yields CASTWRGQETQCF.

This clonotype was seen more than once but under ten times. The chain has TRBV5-1 and TRBJ2-1; D uncertain. Germline V gene data show CDR1 as SGHRS and CDR2 as YFSETQ. Trimming took 4 bases from V and 4 from J, leaving 9 bases between them. CDR3 length: 13 residues. The CDR3 reads CASSPTAYNEQFF. The CDR3 DNA reads as TGCGCCAGCAGCCCTACAGCTTACAATGAGCAGTTCTTC.

This clonotype was seen many times. CDR3 sequence reads: CASSQDRYGRSYNEQFF. In DNA form, the CDR3 reads TGTGCCAGCAGCCAAGATCGATACGGGAGGTCCTACAATGAGCAGTTCTTC. V is TRBV3-1 and J is TRBJ2-1, with 7 bases identical to TRBD2. Germline assignment: CDR1 LGHDT and CDR2 YNNKEL (reference sequence). The length of the CDR3 is 17 residues. V lost 0 bases to trimming and J lost 1 base; unmatched junction nucleotides: 6.

This clonotype has a count of ten or more. This chain joins TRBV7-9 and TRBJ2-2; possibly TRBD1 for D (6 bases). The V and J ends lost 0 bases and 1 base respectively, with 6 bases between them. The CDR3 is made up of 15 amino acids. CDR1 and CDR2 from the germline V gene are SEHNR and FQNEAQ (reference sequence). This CDR3 is CASSLADRNTGELFF. CDR3 nucleotide sequence: TGTGCCAGCAGCTTAGCGGACAGGAACACCGGGGAGCTGTTTTTT.

This clonotype was observed at least ten times. The chain recombines TRBV7-3 with TRBJ2-1, with D perhaps given as TRBD1 or TRBD2 (5 bases each). Germline CDR1 SGHTA, CDR2 FQGTGA. The CDR3 has 12 residues. V was shortened by 2 bases and J by 11 bases, with 10 bases between the two germline ends. Here the CDR3 reads CASSLERGQQFF. Here the CDR3 DNA reads TGTGCCAGCAGCTTAGAACGGGGACAGCAGTTCTTC.

This clonotype was counted many times. The rearrangement links TRBV6-1 to TRBJ2-7; D gene ambiguous. The CDR3 sequence is 13 residues long. Germline V gene data show CDR1 as MNHNS and CDR2 as SASEGT. V dropped 5 bases and J dropped 5 bases, with 13 bases sitting between them. The CDR3 coding sequence is TGTGCCAGCAGTCCGGCACTCACGCACGAGCAGTACTTC. Residues: CASSPALTHEQYF.

This clonotype has a handful of counts. V and J are TRBV14 and TRBJ1-1; 7 nucleotides agree with TRBD1. V shed 5 bases, J shed 6 bases, and the junction held 6 bases outside the gene matches. CDR1 and CDR2 from the germline V gene are SGHDN and FVKESK. This CDR3 spans 13 amino acids. The CDR3, as DNA: TGTGCCAGCAGCTACCAGACAGGGTCTGAAGCTTTCTTT. It is translated as CASSYQTGSEAFF.

This clonotype was found many times. The chain carries TRBV3-1 and TRBJ2-1; 11 bases line up with TRBD1. CDR1 is LGHDT and CDR2 is YNNKEL in the germline V gene (reference sequence). The CDR3 has 15 residues. V shed 4 bases and J 7 bases; nucleotides not matched to a gene: 6. The CDR3 loop reads CASSLRDRGSNEQFF. CDR3 DNA: TGTGCCAGCAGCCTCCGGGACAGGGGGTCGAATGAGCAGTTCTTC.

This clonotype was recorded a few times. CDR3 nucleotide sequence: TGCGCCAGCAGCTTTGACAGCGGGAGGAGGTTCTTC. Its protein is CASSFDSGRRFF. This sequence joins TRBV5-1 and TRBJ2-1; 9 bases line up with TRBD2. Germline loops: CDR1 SGHRS, CDR2 YFSETQ. V dropped 2 bases and J dropped 15; count of bases not matched to a gene: 6. This CDR3 is 12 amino acids long.

The sample holds many counts of this clonotype. This sequence joins TRBV12-3 or TRBV12-4 and TRBJ2-7, with TRBD2 matching over 7 bases. V dropped 6 bases and J dropped 4; count of bases not matched to a gene: 9. There are 14 residues in the CDR3. DNA of the CDR3: TGTGCCAGCAGCTTAAGGGGAGGGCTTTACGAGCAGTACTTC. Residues: CASSLRGGLYEQYF.